These 3 T cell receptor beta chains came from one sample sequenced in a study of blood T cells in healthy people across ages. The second PCR ran roughly 7 to 11 cycles with a sample-barcoded 5' primer and J-beta primers. TCRdb processed the 5' RACE reads anew with MiXCR; each CDR3 protein has one entry. The sample lists 600,000 to 800,000 distinct CDR3 sequences; 52% were seen once. What was sequenced was blood. The receptors come from a woman aged 80 or over in good health.

About this clonotype: Since the CDR3 does not end with the conserved phenylalanine or tryptophan, this likely comes from a read error. The chain joins TRBV13 to TRBJ2-5, with D tentatively TRBD1 (6 bases). Trimming removed 2 bases from V and 1 base from J, with 14 bases in between. Germline V gene data show CDR1 as PRHDT and CDR2 as FYEKMQ (reference sequence). The CDR3 covers 16 residues. The CDR3 sequence: CASSLRVGGFQETQYY. DNA of the CDR3: TGTGCCAGCAGCTTACGTGTTGGGGGCTTCCAAGAGACCCAGTACTAC.

The CDR3 loop is CATSDYNEQFF. The CDR3 DNA follows: TGTGCCACTAGCGACTACAATGAGCAGTTCTTC. J is TRBJ2-1 and V is TRBV15; D is possibly TRBD2 (5 bases). Deletions cut 9 bases from V and 3 bases from J, with 6 bases between. Germline V lookup: CDR1 LNHNV, CDR2 YYDKDF (reference sequence). The CDR3 totals 11 residues.

In its sample, this clonotype was seen many times. The chain links TRBV5-1 to TRBJ1-2; no firm D call. V was shortened by 0 bases and J by 2 bases, with 8 bases between the two germline ends. Germline V gene sequence: CDR1 SGHRS, CDR2 YFSETQ. The CDR3 sequence is 14 residues long. This CDR3 reads CASSLDSRNYGYTF. CDR3 coding DNA: TGCGCCAGCAGCTTGGACAGCCGAAACTATGGCTACACCTTC.